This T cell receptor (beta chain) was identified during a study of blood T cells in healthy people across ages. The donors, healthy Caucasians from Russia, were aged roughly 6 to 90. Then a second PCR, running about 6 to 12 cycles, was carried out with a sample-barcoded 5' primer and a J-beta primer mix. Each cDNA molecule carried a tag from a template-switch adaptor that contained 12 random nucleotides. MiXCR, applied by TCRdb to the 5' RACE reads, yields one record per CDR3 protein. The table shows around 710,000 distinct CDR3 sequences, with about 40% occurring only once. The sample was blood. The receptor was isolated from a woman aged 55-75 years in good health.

Here the CDR3 DNA reads TGTGCCAGCACTACAACGAGGGGCCGGAGTAACTATGGCTACACCTTC. Residues: CASTTTRGRSNYGYTF. This chain joins TRBV6-6 and TRBJ1-2; maybe TRBD1 (5 bases). The germline V gene encodes CDR1 MNHNY and CDR2 SVGAGI (reference sequence). Trimming cost V 7 bases and J 1 base, with 19 bases left between them. This CDR3 has 16 amino acids.